The 23 T cell receptor beta chains below were found in one sample sequenced in a study of T cell responses to AZD1222 COVID-19 vaccine. Profiled with immunoSEQ multiplex PCR; TCRdb holds only in-frame clones, not every one. The table lists 100,000 to 150,000 clones, roughly 89% of them singletons. The sample in question was peripheral blood, obtained on day 0 of AZD1222 vaccination. The receptors were gathered from an adult in good health.

The chain links TRBV9 to TRBJ2-1; possible D gene TRBD1, 5 bases. Looked up from germline, CDR1 is SGDLS and CDR2 is YYNGEE. The length of the CDR3 is 13 residues. Trimming stripped 4 bases from V and 4 bases from J, with 9 bases between. The CDR3 DNA reads TGTGCCAGCAGCAAACGACAGTACAATGAGCAGTTCTTC. Translation: CASSKRQYNEQFF. The full variable domain, in which reference TRBV9 and TRBJ2-1 provide the parts outside the CDR3, is DSGVTQTPKHLITATGQRVTLRCSPRSGDLSVYWYQQSLDQGLQFLIQYYNGEERAKGNILERFSAQQFPDLHSELNLSSLELGDSALYFCASSKRQYNEQFFGPGTRLTVL.

As regards this clone: One junction end disagrees with the germline gene, perhaps due to a read error. The chain combines TRBV6-5 with TRBJ2-3; 8 bases are a match to TRBD2. CDR1 is MNHEY and CDR2 is SVGAGI in the germline V gene. The CDR3 spans 14 residues. The CDR3, as DNA: TGTGCCAGCAGACCTGGACTAGCCACAGGTACGCAGTATTTT. It translates to CASRPGLATGTQYF.

The gene calls are TRBV19 and TRBJ1-5; unclear D gene. The germline CDR1 and CDR2 sequences are LNHDA and SQIVND (reference sequence). V was trimmed by 3 bases and J by 2 bases, leaving 5 bases between them. The CDR3 runs 13 residues. The CDR3 reads CASSMQRNQPQHF. CDR3 DNA sequence: TGTGCCAGTAGTATGCAGCGCAATCAGCCCCAGCATTTT.

The CDR3 here is CASSSQSATKNIQYF. CDR3 sequence (DNA): TGTGCCAGCAGCTCGCAAAGTGCAACCAAAAACATTCAGTACTTC. The chain employs TRBV7-9 and TRBJ2-4; D is unclear. The CDR3 runs 15 residues. Germline loops: CDR1 SEHNR, CDR2 FQNEAQ (reference sequence). The ends were cut back, 4 bases at V and 2 bases at J, with 12 bases in the middle.

This sequence joins TRBV28 and TRBJ1-6; no clear D gene. Germline CDR1 is MDHEN and CDR2 is SYDVKM. CDR3 length: 16 amino acids. V was cut by 6 bases and J by 0 bases, with 12 bases left in between. CDR3 sequence reads: CASRTTKPSYNSPLHF. For the CDR3, the DNA is TGTGCCAGCAGGACCACAAAACCCTCCTATAATTCACCCCTCCACTTT.

This rearrangement joins TRBV6-5 to TRBJ1-2; no reliable D call. Deletions cut 0 bases from V and 4 bases from J, with 12 bases between. CDR3 length equals 15 residues. Germline V gene sequence: CDR1 MNHEY, CDR2 SVGAGI. The DNA of the CDR3 is TGTGCCAGCAGTTACTCAATCGGGTCTATCTATGGCTACACCTTC. Translation gives CASSYSIGSIYGYTF.

V and J are TRBV19 and TRBJ2-7, with D possibly TRBD1 on 5 matching bases. Trimming pared 1 base from V and 2 bases from J, leaving 12 bases between. Looked up from germline, CDR1 is LNHDA and CDR2 is SQIVND (reference sequence). The CDR3 is made up of 15 amino acids. DNA for the CDR3: TGTGCCAGTAGTATAGGTGGCGACAGCGCCTACGAGCAGTACTTC. The encoded protein is CASSIGGDSAYEQYF.

This chain links TRBV19 with TRBJ2-1, with no clear D. CDR3 length equals 14 residues. CDR1 and CDR2 from the germline V gene are LNHDA and SQIVND (reference sequence). V was trimmed by 4 bases and J by 8 bases, leaving 15 bases between them. The chain's CDR3 is CASSRQGGNDEQFF. The CDR3 DNA follows: TGTGCCAGTAGTAGACAAGGTGGGAACGATGAGCAGTTCTTC.

This clone occurred once. The chain carries TRBV4-1 and TRBJ2-5; D is undetermined. CDR1 MGHRA and CDR2 YSYEKL come from the germline V gene. Between the trimmed V and J ends, which lost 4 bases and 5 bases, there was a span of 11 bases. This CDR3 has 13 amino acids. In DNA, the CDR3 is TGCGCCAGCAGCCTGCGACCGGCGGAGACCCAGTACTTC. Protein sequence: CASSLRPAETQYF.

The V and J genes are TRBV30 and TRBJ2-5, with D unresolved. From germline, CDR1 is GTSNPN and CDR2 SVGIG (reference sequence). Trimming stripped 4 bases from V and 4 bases from J, with 13 bases between. CDR3 length: 13 amino acids. In DNA form, the CDR3 reads TGTGCCTGGACCCCTAACTTCGGAGAGACCCAGTACTTC. It is translated as CAWTPNFGETQYF.

About this clone: The sample carries other DNA sequences with the same CDR3. This sequence joins TRBV6-5 and TRBJ2-7; 9 bases align to TRBD1. The CDR3 is made up of 12 amino acids. Looked up from germline, CDR1 is MNHEY and CDR2 is SVGAGI. J lost 3 bases, V lost 6 bases, and 0 bases had no gene match. CDR3 protein: CASRDRGYEQYF. The CDR3 nucleotides are TGTGCCAGCAGGGACAGGGGCTACGAGCAGTACTTC.

The J gene is TRBJ2-3, the V gene TRBV6-4; 9 nucleotides agree with TRBD1. Germline loops: CDR1 MRHNA, CDR2 SNTAGT. The CDR3 is made up of 17 amino acids. V was pared by 2 bases and J by 2 bases, with 8 bases of the junction left unmatched. In nucleotides, the CDR3 is TGTGCCAGCAGTGACGGAATGGGACAGGGTACCACAGATACGCAGTATTTT. It yields the protein CASSDGMGQGTTDTQYF.

This CDR3 reads CASSQGLAMNTGELFF. In nucleotides, the CDR3 is TGCGCCAGCAGCCAGGGACTAGCTATGAACACCGGGGAGCTGTTTTTT. V and J are TRBV5-1 and TRBJ2-2; 9 bases fit TRBD2. After removal of 4 bases from V and 1 base from J, the junction contained 5 bases not matched to a gene. The CDR3 sequence is 16 residues long. Germline V gives CDR1 SGHRS, CDR2 YFSETQ.

The chain joins TRBV30 to TRBJ1-4; no clear D gene. This CDR3 is 14 amino acids long. Per the germline V gene, CDR1 is GTSNPN and CDR2 is SVGIG (reference sequence). V was cut by 0 bases and J by 8 bases, with 13 bases left in between. CDR3 nucleotides: TGTGCCTGGAGTGTAGACGGGATTTGGGAAAAACTGTTTTTT. It encodes CAWSVDGIWEKLFF.

The rearrangement joins TRBV11-2 to TRBJ1-2, with 9 bases aligning to TRBD1. The CDR3 has 15 amino acids. J lost 7 bases, V lost 7 bases, and 13 bases had no gene match. Germline CDR1 reads SGHAT; CDR2 reads FQNNGV. CDR3 coding DNA: TGTGCCAGCAACCCCGCCGGGACAGGGACGCGTGGCTACACCTTC. It yields the protein CASNPAGTGTRGYTF.

Here the CDR3 reads CASQAGLNTGELFF. CDR3 sequence (DNA): TGTGCCAGCCAGGCGGGACTGAACACCGGGGAGCTGTTTTTT. The chain has TRBV5-4 and TRBJ2-2; a weak D match, TRBD2 (6 bases). Germline V gives CDR1 SGHNT, CDR2 YYREEE (reference sequence). This CDR3 region has 14 residues. The V and J ends lost 7 bases and 1 base respectively, with 11 bases between them.

The rearrangement joins TRBV19 to TRBJ2-1; tentatively, D is TRBD1 (6 bases). Trimming pared 6 bases from V and 8 bases from J, leaving 20 bases between. The CDR3 consists of 15 residues. CDR1 and CDR2 from the germline V gene are LNHDA and SQIVND (reference sequence). CDR3 nucleotide sequence: TGTGCCAGTAGATCCGGACAGTGGGATGGGGATGAGCAGTTCTTC. It encodes CASRSGQWDGDEQFF.

J is TRBJ1-5 and V is TRBV6-5, with D perhaps matching TRBD1 (6 bases). The CDR3 consists of 14 residues. CDR1 MNHEY and CDR2 SVGAGI come from the germline V gene. Trimming took 5 bases from V and 5 from J, leaving 13 bases between them. The CDR3 loop is CASSPGGPYQPQHF. CDR3 nucleotide sequence: TGTGCCAGCAGTCCTGGGGGGCCTTATCAGCCCCAGCATTTT.

CDR3 region: CASSLRGQPNTEAFF. CDR3 DNA sequence: TGTGCCAGCAGCCTTAGAGGGCAACCGAACACTGAAGCTTTCTTT. The V call is TRBV27, the J call TRBJ1-1; D is unresolved. Germline loops: CDR1 MNHEY, CDR2 SMNVEV (reference sequence). This CDR3 contains 15 residues. V was cut by 6 bases and J by 1 base, with 15 bases left in between.

The V and J genes are TRBV30 and TRBJ1-4; 9 bases are a match to TRBD1. V lost 3 bases, J lost 0 bases, and 5 bases stayed unmatched. CDR3 length equals 16 residues. The germline CDR1 and CDR2 sequences are GTSNPN and SVGIG (reference sequence). CDR3 nucleotide sequence: TGTGCCTGGAGCAACAGGGGGCTTGCAACTAATGAAAAACTGTTTTTT. This encodes CAWSNRGLATNEKLFF.

This clone is a singleton in its sample. The genes are TRBV6-5 and TRBJ2-2, with a tentative D call TRBD2 (6 bases). Germline V gene data show CDR1 as MNHEY and CDR2 as SVGAGI. This CDR3 contains 15 residues. The V end was cut by 6 bases, the J end by 6 bases, with 17 bases between. CDR3 region: CASRRTTRRAGELFF. As DNA, the CDR3 is TGTGCCAGCAGAAGGACCACAAGGAGGGCCGGGGAGCTGTTTTTT.

The chain uses TRBV18 and TRBJ2-7; no definite D call. Looked up from germline, CDR1 is KGHSH and CDR2 is LQKENI. Trimming cost V 4 bases and J 4 bases, with 5 bases left between them. The CDR3 is 11 residues long. The CDR3, as DNA: TGTGCCAGCTCACGGGAATACGAGCAGTACTTC. This gives the protein CASSREYEQYF.

The rearrangement joins TRBV5-1 to TRBJ2-2; 9 bases map to TRBD1. After removal of 4 bases from V and 3 bases from J, the junction contained 4 bases not matched to a gene. CDR1 is SGHRS, CDR2 YFSETQ, per germline. The CDR3 has 15 residues. Written as DNA, the CDR3 is TGCGCCAGCAGCCACCGGACAGGGGACACCGGGGAGCTGTTTTTT. Encoded protein: CASSHRTGDTGELFF.